This TCR beta chain was found in a study of T cell responses to AZD1222 COVID-19 vaccine. Libraries were prepared by immunoSEQ multiplex PCR; TCRdb keeps only in-frame clonotypes and omits some of them. The sample holds about 85,000 clones, 70% to 90% seen once. V was shortened by 1 base and J by 8 bases, with 17 bases between the two germline ends. The germline CDR1 and CDR2 sequences are LGHDT and YNNKEL (reference sequence). The CDR3 runs 15 residues. This clone showed up just once. This sequence joins TRBV3-1 (or the pseudogene TRBV3-2) and TRBJ1-2; D is ambiguous. The sample here was peripheral blood, taken on day 0 of AZD1222 vaccination. The receptor's source is an adult in good health. DNA for the CDR3: TGTGCCAGCAGCCAAGGATCGGGCAGGTCGAACGGCTACACCTTC. Its protein is CASSQGSGRSNGYTF.